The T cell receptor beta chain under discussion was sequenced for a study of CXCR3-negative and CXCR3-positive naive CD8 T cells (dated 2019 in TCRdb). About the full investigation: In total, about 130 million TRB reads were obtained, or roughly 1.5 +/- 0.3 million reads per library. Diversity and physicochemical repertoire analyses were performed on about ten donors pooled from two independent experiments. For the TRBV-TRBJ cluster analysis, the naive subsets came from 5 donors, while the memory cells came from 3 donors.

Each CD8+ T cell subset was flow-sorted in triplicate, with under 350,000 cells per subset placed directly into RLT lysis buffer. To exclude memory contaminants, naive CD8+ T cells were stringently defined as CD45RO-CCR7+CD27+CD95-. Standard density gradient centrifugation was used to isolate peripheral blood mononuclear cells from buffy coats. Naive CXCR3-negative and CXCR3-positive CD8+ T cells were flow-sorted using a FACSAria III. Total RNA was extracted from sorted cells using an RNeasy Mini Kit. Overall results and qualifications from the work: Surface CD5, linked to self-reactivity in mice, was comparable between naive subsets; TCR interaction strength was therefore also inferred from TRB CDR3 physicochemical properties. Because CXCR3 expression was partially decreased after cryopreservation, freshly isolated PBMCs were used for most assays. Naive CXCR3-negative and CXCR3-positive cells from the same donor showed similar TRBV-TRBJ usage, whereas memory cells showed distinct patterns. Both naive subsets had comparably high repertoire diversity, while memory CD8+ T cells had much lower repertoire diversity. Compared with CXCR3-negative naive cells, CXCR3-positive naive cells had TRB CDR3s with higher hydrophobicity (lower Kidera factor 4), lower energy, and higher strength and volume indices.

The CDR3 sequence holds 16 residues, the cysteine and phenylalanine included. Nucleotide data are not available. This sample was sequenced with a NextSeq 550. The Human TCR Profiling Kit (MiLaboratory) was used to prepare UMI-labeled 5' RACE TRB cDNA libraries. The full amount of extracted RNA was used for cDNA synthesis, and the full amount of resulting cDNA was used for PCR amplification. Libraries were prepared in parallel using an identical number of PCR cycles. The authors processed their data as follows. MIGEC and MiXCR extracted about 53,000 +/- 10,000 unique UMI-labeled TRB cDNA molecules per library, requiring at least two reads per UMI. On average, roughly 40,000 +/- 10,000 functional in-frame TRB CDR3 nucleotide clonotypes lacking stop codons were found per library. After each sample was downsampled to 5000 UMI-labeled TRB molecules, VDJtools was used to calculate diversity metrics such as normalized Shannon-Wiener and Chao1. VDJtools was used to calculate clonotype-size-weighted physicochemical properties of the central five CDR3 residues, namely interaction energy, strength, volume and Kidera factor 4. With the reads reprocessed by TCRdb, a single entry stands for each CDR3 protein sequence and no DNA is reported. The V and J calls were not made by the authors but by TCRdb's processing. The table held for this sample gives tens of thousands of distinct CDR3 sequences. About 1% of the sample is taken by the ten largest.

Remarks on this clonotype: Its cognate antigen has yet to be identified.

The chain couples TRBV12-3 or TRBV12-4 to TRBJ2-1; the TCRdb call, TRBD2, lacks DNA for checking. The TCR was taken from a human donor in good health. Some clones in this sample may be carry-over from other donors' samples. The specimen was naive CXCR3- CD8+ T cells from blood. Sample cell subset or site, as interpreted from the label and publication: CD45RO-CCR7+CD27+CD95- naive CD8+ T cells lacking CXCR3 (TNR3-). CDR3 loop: CASSLGITSGKRGQFF.